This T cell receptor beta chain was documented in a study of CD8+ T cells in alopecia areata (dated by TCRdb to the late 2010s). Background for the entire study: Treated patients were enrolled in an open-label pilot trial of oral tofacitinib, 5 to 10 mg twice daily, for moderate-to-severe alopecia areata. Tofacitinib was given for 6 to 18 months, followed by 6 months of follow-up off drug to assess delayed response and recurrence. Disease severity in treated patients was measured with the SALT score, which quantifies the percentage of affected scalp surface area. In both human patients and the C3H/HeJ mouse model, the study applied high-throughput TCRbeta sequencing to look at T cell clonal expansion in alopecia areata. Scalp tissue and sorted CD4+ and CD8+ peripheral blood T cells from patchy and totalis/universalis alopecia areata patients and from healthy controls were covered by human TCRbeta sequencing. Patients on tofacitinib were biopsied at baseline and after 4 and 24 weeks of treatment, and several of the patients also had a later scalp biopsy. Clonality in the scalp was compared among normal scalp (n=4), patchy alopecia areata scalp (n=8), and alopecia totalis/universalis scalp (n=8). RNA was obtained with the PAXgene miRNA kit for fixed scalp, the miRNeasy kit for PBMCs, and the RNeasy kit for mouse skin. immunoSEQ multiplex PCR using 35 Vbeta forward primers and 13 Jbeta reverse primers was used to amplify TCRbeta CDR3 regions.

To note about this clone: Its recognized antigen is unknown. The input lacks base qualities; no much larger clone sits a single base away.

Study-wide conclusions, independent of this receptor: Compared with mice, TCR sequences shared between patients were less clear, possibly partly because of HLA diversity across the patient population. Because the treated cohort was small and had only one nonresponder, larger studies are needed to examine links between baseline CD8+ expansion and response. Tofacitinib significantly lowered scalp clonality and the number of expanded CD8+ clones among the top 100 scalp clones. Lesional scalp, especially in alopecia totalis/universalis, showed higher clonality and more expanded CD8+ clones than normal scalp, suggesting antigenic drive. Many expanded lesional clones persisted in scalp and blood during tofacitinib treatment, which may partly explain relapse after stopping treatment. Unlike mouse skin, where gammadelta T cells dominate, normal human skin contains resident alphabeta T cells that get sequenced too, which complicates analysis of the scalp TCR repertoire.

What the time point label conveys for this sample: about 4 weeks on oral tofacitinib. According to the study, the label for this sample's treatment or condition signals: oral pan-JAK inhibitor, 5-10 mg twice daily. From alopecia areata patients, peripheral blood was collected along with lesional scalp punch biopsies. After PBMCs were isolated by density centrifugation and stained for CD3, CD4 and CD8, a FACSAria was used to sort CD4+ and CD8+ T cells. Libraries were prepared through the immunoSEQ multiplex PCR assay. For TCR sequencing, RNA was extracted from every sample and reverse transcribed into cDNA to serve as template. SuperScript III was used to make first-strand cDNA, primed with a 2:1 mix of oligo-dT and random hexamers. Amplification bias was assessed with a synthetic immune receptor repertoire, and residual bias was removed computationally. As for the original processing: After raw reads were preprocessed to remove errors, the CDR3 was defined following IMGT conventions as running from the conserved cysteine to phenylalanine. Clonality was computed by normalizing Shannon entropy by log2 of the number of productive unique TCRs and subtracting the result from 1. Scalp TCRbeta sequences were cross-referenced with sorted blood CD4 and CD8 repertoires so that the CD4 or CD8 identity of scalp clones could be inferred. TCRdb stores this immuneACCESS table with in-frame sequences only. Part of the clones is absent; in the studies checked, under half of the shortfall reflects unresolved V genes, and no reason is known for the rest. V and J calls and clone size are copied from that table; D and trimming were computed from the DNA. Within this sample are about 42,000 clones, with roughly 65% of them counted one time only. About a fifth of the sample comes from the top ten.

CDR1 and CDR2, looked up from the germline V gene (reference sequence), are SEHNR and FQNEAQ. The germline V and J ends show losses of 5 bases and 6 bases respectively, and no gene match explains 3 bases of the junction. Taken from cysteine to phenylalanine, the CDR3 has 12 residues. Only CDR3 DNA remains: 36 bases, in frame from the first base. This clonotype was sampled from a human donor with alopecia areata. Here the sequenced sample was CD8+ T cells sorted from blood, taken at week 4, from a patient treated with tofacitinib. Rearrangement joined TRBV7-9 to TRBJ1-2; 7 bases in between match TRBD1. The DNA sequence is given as TGTGCCAGCAGCATCGACAGGGATGGCTACACCTTC. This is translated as CASSIDRDGYTF.